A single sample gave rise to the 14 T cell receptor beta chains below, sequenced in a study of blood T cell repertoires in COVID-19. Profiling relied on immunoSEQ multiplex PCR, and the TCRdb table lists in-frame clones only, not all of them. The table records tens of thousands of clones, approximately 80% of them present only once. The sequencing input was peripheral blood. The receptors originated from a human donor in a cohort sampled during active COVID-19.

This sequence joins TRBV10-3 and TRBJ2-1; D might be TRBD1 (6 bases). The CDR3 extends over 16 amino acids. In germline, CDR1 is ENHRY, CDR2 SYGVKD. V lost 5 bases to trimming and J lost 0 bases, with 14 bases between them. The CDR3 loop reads CAISSQQGPSYNEQFF. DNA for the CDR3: TGTGCCATCAGTTCTCAACAGGGACCCTCCTACAATGAGCAGTTCTTC.

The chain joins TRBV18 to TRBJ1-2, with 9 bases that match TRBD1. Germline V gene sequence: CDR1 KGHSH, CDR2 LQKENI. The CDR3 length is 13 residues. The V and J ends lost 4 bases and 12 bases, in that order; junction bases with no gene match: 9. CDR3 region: CASSRDREGGNTF. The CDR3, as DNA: TGTGCCAGCTCACGGGACAGGGAGGGAGGAAACACCTTC.

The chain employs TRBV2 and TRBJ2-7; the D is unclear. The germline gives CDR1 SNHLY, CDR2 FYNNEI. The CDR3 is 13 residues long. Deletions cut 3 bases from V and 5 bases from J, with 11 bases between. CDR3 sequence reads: CASSEEQYHEQYF. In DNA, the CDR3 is TGTGCCAGCAGTGAGGAACAGTACCACGAGCAGTACTTC. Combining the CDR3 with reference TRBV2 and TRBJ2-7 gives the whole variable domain EPEVTQTPSHQVTQMGQEVILRCVPISNHLYFYWYRQILGQKVEFLVSFYNNEISEKSEIFDDQFSVERPDGSNFTLKIRSTKLEDSAMYFCASSEEQYHEQYFGPGTRLTVT.

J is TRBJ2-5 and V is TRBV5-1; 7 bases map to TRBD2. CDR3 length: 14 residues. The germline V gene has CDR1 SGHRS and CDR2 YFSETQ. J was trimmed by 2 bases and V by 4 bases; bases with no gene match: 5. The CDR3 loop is CASSTGTIQETQYF. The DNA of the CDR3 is TGCGCCAGCAGCACCGGGACTATTCAAGAGACCCAGTACTTC.

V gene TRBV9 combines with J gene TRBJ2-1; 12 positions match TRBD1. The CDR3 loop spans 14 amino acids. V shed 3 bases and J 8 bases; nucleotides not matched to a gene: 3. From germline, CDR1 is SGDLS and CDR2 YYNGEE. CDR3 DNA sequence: TGTGCCAGCAGCGCGGGACAGGGGGCCGATGAGCAGTTCTTC. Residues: CASSAGQGADEQFF.

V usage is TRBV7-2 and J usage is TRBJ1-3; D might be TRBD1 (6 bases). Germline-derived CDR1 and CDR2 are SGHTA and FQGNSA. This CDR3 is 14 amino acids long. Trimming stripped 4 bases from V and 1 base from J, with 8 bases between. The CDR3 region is CASSSQGSGNTIYF. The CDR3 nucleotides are TGTGCCAGCAGCTCACAGGGTTCTGGAAACACCATATATTTT. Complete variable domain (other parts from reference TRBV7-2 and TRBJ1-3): GAGVSQSPSNKVTEKGKDVELRCDPISGHTALYWYRQSLGQGLEFLIYFQGNSAPDKSGLPSDRFSAERTGGSVSTLTIQRTQQEDSAVYLCASSSQGSGNTIYFGEGSWLTVV.

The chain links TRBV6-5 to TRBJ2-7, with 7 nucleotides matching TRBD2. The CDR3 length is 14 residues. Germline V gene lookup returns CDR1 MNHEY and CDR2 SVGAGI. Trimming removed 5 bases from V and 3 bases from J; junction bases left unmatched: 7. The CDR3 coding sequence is TGTGCCAGCAGTCGGGGAGGGGCCATCTACGAGCAGTACTTC. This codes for CASSRGGAIYEQYF.

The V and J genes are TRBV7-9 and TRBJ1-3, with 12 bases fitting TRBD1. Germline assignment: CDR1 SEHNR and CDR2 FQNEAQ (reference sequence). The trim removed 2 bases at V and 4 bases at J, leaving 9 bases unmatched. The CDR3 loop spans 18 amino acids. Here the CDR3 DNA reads TGTGCCAGCAGCTTATCCATTGCGGGACAGGGGGCCGGAAACACCATATATTTT. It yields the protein CASSLSIAGQGAGNTIYF.

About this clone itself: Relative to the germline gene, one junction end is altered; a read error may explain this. This CDR3 is CASSAGLAGGNEQFF. In DNA, the CDR3 is TGTGCTAGCAGCGCCGGACTAGCGGGGGGGAATGAGCAGTTCTTC. V gene TRBV7-7 combines with J gene TRBJ2-1, with 15 positions matching TRBD2. This CDR3 region has 15 residues. Germline CDR1 reads SSHAT; CDR2 reads FNYEAQ (reference sequence).

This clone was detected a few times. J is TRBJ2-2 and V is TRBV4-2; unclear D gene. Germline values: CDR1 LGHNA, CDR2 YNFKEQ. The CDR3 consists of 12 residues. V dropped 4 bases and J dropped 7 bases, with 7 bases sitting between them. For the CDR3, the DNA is TGTGCCAGCAGCCCTACGTACGGGGAGCTGTTTTTT. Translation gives CASSPTYGELFF.

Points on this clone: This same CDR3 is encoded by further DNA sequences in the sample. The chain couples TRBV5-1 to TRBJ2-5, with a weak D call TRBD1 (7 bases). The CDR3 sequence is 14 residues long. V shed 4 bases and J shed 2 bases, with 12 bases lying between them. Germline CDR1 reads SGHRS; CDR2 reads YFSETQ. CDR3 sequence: CASSPGGPQETQYF. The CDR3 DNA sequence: TGCGCCAGCAGCCCAGGGGGGCCTCAAGAGACCCAGTACTTC.

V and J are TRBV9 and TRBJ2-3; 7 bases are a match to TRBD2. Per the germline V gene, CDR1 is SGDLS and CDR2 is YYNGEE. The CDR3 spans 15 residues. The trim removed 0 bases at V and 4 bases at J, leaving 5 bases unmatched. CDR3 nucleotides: TGTGCCAGCAGCGTAGGGGGGAGGGCCTCAGATACGCAGTATTTT. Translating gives CASSVGGRASDTQYF.

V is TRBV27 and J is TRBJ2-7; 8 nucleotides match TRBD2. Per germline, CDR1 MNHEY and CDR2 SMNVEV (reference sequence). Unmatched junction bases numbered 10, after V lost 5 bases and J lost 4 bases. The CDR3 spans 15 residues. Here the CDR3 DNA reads TGTGCCAGCAGTGTCGTCATTAGCGGGAAATACGAGCAGTACTTC. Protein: CASSVVISGKYEQYF.

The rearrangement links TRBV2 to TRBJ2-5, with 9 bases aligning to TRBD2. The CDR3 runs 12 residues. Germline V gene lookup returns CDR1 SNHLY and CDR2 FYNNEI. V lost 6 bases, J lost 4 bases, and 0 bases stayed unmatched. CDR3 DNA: TGTGCCAGCAGACTAGCGGGAGAGACCCAGTACTTC. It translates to CASRLAGETQYF.